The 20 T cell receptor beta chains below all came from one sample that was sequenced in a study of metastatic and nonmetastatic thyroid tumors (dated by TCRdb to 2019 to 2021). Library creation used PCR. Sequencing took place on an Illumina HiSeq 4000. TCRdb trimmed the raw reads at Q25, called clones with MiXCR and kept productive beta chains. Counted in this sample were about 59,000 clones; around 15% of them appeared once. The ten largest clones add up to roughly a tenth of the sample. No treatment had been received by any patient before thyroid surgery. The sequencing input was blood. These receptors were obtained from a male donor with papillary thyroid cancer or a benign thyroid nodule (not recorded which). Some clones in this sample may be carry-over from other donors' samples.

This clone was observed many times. The CDR3 bases are TGTGCCAGCAGCCCCAGGGGGAGCGGAGATATCTACGAGCAGTACGTC. It translates to CASSPRGSGDIYEQYV. The chain has TRBV11-1 and TRBJ2-7; the match to TRBD1 covers 7 bases. V lost 5 bases, J lost 3 bases, and 13 bases stayed unmatched. Germline CDR1 SGHAT, CDR2 FQDESV (reference sequence). The CDR3 consists of 16 residues.

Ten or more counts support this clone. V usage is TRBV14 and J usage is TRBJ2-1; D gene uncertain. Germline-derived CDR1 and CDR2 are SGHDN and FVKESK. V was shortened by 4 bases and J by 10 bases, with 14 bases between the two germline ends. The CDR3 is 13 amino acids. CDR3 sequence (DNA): TGTGCCAGCAGCCCTTTGAACTTCGGGGAGCAGTTCTTC. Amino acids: CASSPLNFGEQFF.

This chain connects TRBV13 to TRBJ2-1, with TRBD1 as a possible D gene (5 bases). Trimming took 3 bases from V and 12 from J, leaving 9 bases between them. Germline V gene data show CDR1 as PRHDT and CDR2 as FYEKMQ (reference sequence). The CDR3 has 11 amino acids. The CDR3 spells CASSLGQGQFF. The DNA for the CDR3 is TGTGCCAGCAGCTTGGGGCAGGGGCAGTTCTTC.

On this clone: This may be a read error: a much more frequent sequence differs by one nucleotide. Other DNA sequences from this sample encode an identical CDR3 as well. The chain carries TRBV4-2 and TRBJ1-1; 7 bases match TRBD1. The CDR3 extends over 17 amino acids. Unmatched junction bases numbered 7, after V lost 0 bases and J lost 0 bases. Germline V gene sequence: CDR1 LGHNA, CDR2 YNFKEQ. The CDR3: CASSQDLGTGVNTEAFF. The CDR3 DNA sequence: TGTGCCAGCAGCCAAGATCTGGGTACAGGGGTGAACACTGAAGCTTTCTTT.

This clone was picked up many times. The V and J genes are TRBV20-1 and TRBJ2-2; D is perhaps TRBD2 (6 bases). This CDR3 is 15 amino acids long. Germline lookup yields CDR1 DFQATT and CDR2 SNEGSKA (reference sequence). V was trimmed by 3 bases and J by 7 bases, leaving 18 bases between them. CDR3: CSARVPLTAGGELFF. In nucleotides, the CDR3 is TGCAGTGCTAGGGTTCCCTTGACAGCGGGCGGGGAGCTGTTTTTT.

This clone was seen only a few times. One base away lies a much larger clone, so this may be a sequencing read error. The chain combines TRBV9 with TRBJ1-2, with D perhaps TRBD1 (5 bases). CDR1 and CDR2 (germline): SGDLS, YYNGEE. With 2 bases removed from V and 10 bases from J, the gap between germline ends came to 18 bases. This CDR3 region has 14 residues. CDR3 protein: CASSVGGGTDIYTF. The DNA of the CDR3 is TGTGCCAGCAGCGTGGGGGGTGGAACAGATATCTACACCTTC. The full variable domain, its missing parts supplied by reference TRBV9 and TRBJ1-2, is DSGVTQTPKHLITATGQRVTLRCSPRSGDLSVYWYQQSLDQGLQFLIQYYNGEERAKGNILERFSAQQFPDLHSELNLSSLELGDSALYFCASSVGGGTDIYTFGSGTRLTVV.

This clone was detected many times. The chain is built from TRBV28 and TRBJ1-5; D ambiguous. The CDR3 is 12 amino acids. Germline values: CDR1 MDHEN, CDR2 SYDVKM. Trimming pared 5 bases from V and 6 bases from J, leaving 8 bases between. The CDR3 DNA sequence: TGTGCCAGCAGTACTCAGGCTCAGCCCCAGCATTTT. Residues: CASSTQAQPQHF.

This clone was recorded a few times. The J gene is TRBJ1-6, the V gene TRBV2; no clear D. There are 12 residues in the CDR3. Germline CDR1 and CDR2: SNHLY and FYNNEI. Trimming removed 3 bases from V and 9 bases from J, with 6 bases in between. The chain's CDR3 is CASSDSSSPLHF. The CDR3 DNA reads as TGTGCCAGCAGTGATTCGAGTTCACCCCTCCACTTT.

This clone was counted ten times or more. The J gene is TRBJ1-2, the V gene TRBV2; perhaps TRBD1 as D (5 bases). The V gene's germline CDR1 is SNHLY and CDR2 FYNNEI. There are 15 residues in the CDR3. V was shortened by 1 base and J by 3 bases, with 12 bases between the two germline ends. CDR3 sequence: CASSEVGGPDYGYTF. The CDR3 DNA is TGTGCCAGCAGTGAAGTTGGGGGTCCTGACTATGGCTACACCTTC.

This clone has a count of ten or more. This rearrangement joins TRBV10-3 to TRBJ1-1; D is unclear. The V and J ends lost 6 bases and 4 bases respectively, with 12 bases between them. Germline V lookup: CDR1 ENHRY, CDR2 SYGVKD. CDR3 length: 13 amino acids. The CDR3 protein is CAISPSGVTEAFF. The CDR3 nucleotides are TGTGCCATCAGCCCCTCGGGAGTCACTGAAGCTTTCTTT.

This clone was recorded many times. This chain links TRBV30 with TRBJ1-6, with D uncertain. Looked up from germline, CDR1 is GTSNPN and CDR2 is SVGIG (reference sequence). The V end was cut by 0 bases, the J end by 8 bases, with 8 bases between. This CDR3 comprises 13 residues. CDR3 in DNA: TGTGCCTGGAGTGTATTACGAGATTCACCCCTCCACTTT. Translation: CAWSVLRDSPLHF. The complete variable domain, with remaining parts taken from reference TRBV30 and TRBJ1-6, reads SQTIHQWPATLVQPVGSPLSLECTVEGTSNPNLYWYRQAAGRGLQLLFYSVGIGQISSEVPQNLSASRPQDRQFILSSKKLLLSDSGFYLCAWSVLRDSPLHFGNGTRLTVT.

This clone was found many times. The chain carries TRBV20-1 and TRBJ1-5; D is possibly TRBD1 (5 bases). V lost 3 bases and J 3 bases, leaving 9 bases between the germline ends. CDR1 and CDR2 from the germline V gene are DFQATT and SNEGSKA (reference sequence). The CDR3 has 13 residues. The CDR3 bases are TGCAGTGCTAGCGGGGGGAACAATCAGCCCCAGCATTTT. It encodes CSASGGNNQPQHF.

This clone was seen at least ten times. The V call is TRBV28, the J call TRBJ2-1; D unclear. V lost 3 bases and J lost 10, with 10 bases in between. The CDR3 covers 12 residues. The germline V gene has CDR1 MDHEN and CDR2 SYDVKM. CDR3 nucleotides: TGTGCCAGCAGTTTCTGGGATGGGGAGCAGTTCTTC. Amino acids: CASSFWDGEQFF.

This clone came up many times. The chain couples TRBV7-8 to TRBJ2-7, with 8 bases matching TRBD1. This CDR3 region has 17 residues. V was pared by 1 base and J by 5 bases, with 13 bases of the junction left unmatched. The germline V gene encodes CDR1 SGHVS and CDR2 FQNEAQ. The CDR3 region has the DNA TGTGCCAGCAGCTTAGATCTAGAGTCAGGGGGCATCGACGAGCAGTACGTC. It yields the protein CASSLDLESGGIDEQYV.

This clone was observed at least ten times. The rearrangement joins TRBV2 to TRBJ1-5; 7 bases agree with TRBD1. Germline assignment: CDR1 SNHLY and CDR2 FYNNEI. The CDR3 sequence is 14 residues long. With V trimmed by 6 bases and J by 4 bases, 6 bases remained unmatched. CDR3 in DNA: TGTGCCAGCAGATCAGTACAGGGGAATCAGCCCCAGCATTTT. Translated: CASRSVQGNQPQHF.

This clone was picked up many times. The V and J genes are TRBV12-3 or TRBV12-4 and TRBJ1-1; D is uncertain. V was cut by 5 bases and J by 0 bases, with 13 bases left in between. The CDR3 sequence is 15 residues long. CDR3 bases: TGTGCCAGCAGTCCCAGCAGATGGCTGAACACTGAAGCTTTCTTT. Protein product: CASSPSRWLNTEAFF.

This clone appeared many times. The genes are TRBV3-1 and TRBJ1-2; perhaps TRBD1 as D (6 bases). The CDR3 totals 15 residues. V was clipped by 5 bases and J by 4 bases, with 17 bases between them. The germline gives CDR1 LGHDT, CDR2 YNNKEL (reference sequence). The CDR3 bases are TGTGCCAGCAGCAGCCACGGGACACAACTCTATGGCTACACCTTC. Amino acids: CASSSHGTQLYGYTF.

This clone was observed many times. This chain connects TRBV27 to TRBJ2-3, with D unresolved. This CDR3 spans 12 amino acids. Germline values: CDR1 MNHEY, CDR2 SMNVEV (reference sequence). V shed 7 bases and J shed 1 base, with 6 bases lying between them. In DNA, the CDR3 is TGTGCCAGCAAGCTCGGCACAGATACGCAGTATTTT. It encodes CASKLGTDTQYF.

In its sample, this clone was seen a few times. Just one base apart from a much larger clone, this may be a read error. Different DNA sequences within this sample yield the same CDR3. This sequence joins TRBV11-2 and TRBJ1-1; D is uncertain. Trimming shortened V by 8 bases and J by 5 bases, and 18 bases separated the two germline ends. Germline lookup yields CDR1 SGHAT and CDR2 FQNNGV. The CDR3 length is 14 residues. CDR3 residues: CASVSLGGSTEAFF. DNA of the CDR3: TGTGCCAGCGTCTCCCTCGGCGGTTCGACTGAAGCTTTCTTT.

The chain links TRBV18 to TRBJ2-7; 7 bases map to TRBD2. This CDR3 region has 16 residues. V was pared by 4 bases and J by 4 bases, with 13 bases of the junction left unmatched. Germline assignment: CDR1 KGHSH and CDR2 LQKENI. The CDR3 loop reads CASSREPTSAKYEQYF. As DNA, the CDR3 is TGTGCCAGCTCACGTGAACCAACTAGCGCGAAATACGAGCAGTACTTC.